Listed below are T cell receptor beta chains from one sample, sequenced in a study of Tregs in tolerant kidney transplant recipients. The table came from immunoSEQ multiplex PCR; TCRdb's copy has only in-frame clones and leaves some out. The table includes approximately 90,000 clones, roughly 92% detected once. The sequenced sample consisted of CD8+ T cells from blood. These receptors originate from a human donor in good health. CDR3s include the opening cysteine and the closing phenylalanine or tryptophan. Fields, in order: D gene, clone size, V gene, J gene, CDR3 protein, CDR3 DNA. D genes are given only for firm matches. Rows give clone size only sometimes, using once, few, many, or a class for an expanded clone.

D: NA; size: NA; V: TRBV13; J: TRBJ1-5; CDR3: CASSLSNQPQHF; DNA: TGTGCCAGTTCCCTTAGCAATCAGCCCCAGCATTTT
D: TRBD1; size: NA; V: TRBV6-5; J: TRBJ1-1; CDR3: CASSVATGGAGEAFF; DNA: TGTGCCAGCAGTGTTGCGACAGGGGGCGCCGGGGAAGCTTTCTTT
D: NA; size: once; V: TRBV12-5; J: TRBJ2-1; CDR3: CASGLHQAEQFF; DNA: TGTGCTAGTGGTTTGCATCAGGCGGAGCAGTTCTTC
D: NA; size: NA; V: TRBV19; J: TRBJ2-7; CDR3: CASSIDLEVYEQYF; DNA: TGTGCCAGTAGTATAGATCTAGAGGTCTACGAGCAGTACTTC
D: NA; size: NA; V: TRBV5-6; J: TRBJ2-2; CDR3: CASSFRADTGELFF; DNA: TGTGCCAGCAGCTTTCGGGCAGACACCGGGGAGCTGTTTTTT
D: TRBD2; size: NA; V: TRBV7-2; J: TRBJ2-1; CDR3: CASSRLAGGSSYNEQFF; DNA: TGTGCCAGCAGCCGACTAGCGGGAGGGAGCTCCTACAATGAGCAGTTCTTC
D: TRBD1; size: NA; V: TRBV29-1; J: TRBJ1-1; CDR3: CSVADRGLAFF; DNA: TGCAGCGTAGCTGACAGGGGGCTTGCTTTCTTT
D: NA; size: NA; V: TRBV7-9; J: TRBJ2-7; CDR3: CASSPGLPVDHEQYF; DNA: TGTGCCAGCAGCCCGGGACTCCCGGTGGACCACGAGCAGTACTTC
D: TRBD1; size: NA; V: TRBV6-1; J: TRBJ2-7; CDR3: CASNTRDRVAYEQYF; DNA: TGTGCCAGCAACACCCGGGACAGGGTGGCGTACGAGCAGTACTTC
D: TRBD1; size: NA; V: TRBV4-1; J: TRBJ1-5; CDR3: CASSQEGYRGGNQPQHF; DNA: TGCGCCAGCAGCCAAGAGGGGTACAGGGGGGGGAATCAGCCCCAGCATTTT
D: NA; size: NA; V: TRBV30; J: TRBJ1-1; CDR3: CAWTWVANTEAFF; DNA: TGTGCCTGGACCTGGGTGGCGAACACTGAAGCTTTCTTT
D: NA; size: once; V: TRBV28; J: TRBJ1-2; CDR3: CASSPSRDYGGSYTF; DNA: TGTGCCAGCAGTCCCTCAAGGGACTACGGAGGGAGCTACACCTTC
D: NA; size: NA; V: TRBV20-1; J: TRBJ2-7; CDR3: CSARAGYEQYF; DNA: TGCAGTGCTAGAGCCGGTTACGAGCAGTACTTC
D: NA; size: once; V: TRBV7-6; J: TRBJ2-7; CDR3: CASSPALLSYSYEQYF; DNA: TGTGCCAGCAGCCCCGCTTTGCTCAGTTACTCCTACGAGCAGTACTTC
D: NA; size: NA; V: TRBV4-1; J: TRBJ2-2; CDR3: CASSPNGLSSNTGELFF; DNA: TGCGCCAGCAGCCCCAATGGACTATCCTCGAACACCGGGGAGCTGTTTTTT
D: TRBD2; size: NA; V: TRBV29-1; J: TRBJ2-1; CDR3: CTTSSGAHEQFF; DNA: TGCACTACCTCTAGCGGGGCTCATGAGCAGTTCTTC
D: TRBD2; size: NA; V: TRBV5-4; J: TRBJ2-7; CDR3: CASRIAGASPSYEQYF; DNA: TGTGCCAGCAGAATAGCGGGAGCCAGTCCTTCCTACGAGCAGTACTTC
D: NA; size: NA; V: TRBV18; J: TRBJ2-1; CDR3: CASSSPGLRSLYNEQFF; DNA: TGTGCCAGCTCATCCCCCGGGTTGCGGAGCCTTTACAATGAGCAGTTCTTC
D: TRBD2; size: NA; V: TRBV15; J: TRBJ2-1; CDR3: CATSSGLAGSSYNEQFF; DNA: TGTGCCACCAGCAGCGGACTAGCGGGGAGCTCCTACAATGAGCAGTTCTTC
D: TRBD2; size: NA; V: TRBV6-1; J: TRBJ2-3; CDR3: CASSALAGGTDTQYF; DNA: TGTGCCAGCAGTGCACTAGCGGGAGGCACAGATACGCAGTATTTT
D: NA; size: NA; V: TRBV7-9; J: TRBJ2-7; CDR3: CASSYPSYEQYF; DNA: TGTGCCAGCAGCTACCCCTCCTACGAGCAGTACTTC
D: TRBD2; size: NA; V: TRBV27; J: TRBJ2-1; CDR3: CASSFGGLAGGFASYNEQFF; DNA: TGTGCCAGCAGTTTCGGAGGCCTGGCGGGAGGGTTTGCGTCCTACAATGAGCAGTTCTTC
D: NA; size: NA; V: TRBV27; J: TRBJ1-6; CDR3: CASRSITLRDPNSPLHF; DNA: TGTGCCAGCAGGAGTATAACTCTCCGGGACCCGAATTCACCCCTCCACTTT